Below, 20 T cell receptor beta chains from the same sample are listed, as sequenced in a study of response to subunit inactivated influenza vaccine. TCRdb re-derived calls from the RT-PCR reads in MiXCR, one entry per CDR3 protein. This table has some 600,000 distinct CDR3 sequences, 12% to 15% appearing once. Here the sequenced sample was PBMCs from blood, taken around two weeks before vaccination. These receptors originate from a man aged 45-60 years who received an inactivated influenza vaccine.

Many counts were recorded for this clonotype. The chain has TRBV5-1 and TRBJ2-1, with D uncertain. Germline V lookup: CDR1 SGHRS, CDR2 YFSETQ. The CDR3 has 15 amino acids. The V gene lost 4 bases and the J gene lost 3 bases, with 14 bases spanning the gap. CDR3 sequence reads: CASSLDQPDYNEQFF. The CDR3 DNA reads TGCGCCAGCAGCCTTGATCAACCAGACTACAATGAGCAGTTCTTC.

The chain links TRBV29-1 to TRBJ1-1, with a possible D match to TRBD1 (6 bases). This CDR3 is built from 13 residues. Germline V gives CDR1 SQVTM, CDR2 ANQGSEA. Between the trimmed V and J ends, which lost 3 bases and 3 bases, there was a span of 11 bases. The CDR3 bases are TGCAGCGTTGACGGGGGCAGCTACACTGAAGCTTTCTTT. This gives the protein CSVDGGSYTEAFF. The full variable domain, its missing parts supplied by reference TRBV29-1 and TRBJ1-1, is SAVISQKPSRDICQRGTSLTIQCQVDSQVTMMFWYRQQPGQSLTLIATANQGSEATYESGFVIDKFPISRPNLTFSTLTVSNMSPEDSSIYLCSVDGGSYTEAFFGQGTRLTVV.

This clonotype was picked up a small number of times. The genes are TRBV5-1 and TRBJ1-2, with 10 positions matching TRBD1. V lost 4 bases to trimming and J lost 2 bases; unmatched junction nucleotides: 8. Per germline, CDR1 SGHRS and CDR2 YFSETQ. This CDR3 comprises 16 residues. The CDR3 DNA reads TGCGCCAGCAGCACCGGGACAGGGGACAACAACTATGGCTACACCTTC. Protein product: CASSTGTGDNNYGYTF.

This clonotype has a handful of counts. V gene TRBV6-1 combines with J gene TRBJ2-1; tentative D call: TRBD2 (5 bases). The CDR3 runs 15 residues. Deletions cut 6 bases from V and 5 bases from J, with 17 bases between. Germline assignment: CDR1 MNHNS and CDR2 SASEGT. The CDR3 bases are TGTGCCAGCAGCCCCACTTTGAGGGAGAACAATGAGCAGTTCTTC. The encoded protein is CASSPTLRENNEQFF.

CDR3 loop: CSARDSQRDTQYF. For the CDR3, the DNA is TGCAGTGCTAGAGATAGCCAGAGGGATACGCAGTATTTT. The chain uses TRBV20-1 and TRBJ2-3; D unclear. The CDR3 loop spans 13 amino acids. Germline assignment: CDR1 DFQATT and CDR2 SNEGSKA (reference sequence). V gave up 0 bases and J gave up 6 bases, with 10 bases separating them.

The CDR3 DNA follows: TGTGCCAGCACTGGCGCTACCTACGAGCAGTACTTC. As protein: CASTGATYEQYF. The chain recombines TRBV6-5 with TRBJ2-7; D gene unclear. CDR1 and CDR2 from the germline V gene are MNHEY and SVGAGI. The CDR3 spans 12 residues. The V and J ends lost 7 bases and 2 bases respectively, with 9 bases between them.

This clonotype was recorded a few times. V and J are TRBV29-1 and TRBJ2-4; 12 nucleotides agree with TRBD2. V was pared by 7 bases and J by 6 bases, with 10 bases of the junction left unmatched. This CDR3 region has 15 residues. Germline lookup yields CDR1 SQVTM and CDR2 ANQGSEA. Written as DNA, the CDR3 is TGCAGCGCCGGGAATAGGACTAGCGGGACAAACATTCAGTACTTC. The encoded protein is CSAGNRTSGTNIQYF.

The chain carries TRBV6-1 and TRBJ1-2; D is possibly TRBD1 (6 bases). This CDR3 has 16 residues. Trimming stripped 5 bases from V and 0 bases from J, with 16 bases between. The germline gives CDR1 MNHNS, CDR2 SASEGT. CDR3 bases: TGTGCCAGCAGTATCCGACAGGTTAAAGCTAACTATGGCTACACCTTC. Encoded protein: CASSIRQVKANYGYTF.

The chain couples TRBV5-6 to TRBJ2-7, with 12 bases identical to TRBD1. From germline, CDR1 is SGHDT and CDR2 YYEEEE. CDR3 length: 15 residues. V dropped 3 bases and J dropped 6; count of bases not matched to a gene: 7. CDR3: CASSSAGTGGSEQYF. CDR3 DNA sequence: TGTGCCAGCAGCTCGGCCGGGACAGGGGGCTCCGAGCAGTACTTC. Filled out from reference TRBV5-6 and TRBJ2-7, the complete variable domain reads DAGVTQSPTHLIKTRGQQVTLRCSPKSGHDTVSWYQQALGQGPQFIFQYYEEEERQRGNFPDRFSGHQFPNYSSELNVNALLLGDSALYLCASSSAGTGGSEQYFGPGTRLTVT.

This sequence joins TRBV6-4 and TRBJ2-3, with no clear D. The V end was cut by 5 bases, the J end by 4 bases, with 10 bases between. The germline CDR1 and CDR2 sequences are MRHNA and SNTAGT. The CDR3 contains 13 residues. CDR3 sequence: CASSLIVSDTQYF. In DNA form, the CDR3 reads TGTGCCAGCAGTCTAATAGTTTCAGATACGCAGTATTTT.

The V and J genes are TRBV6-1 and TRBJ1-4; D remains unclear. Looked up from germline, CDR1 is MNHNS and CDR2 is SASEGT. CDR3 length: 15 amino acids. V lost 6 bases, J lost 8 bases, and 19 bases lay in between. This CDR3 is CASSPRRVSAEKLFF. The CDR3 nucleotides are TGTGCCAGCAGCCCAAGGCGGGTCAGCGCCGAAAAACTGTTTTTT.

DNA for the CDR3: TGTGCCAGCAGCTTGCTAGTTGACATCTCCTACGAGCAGTACTTC. Translating it yields CASSLLVDISYEQYF. The chain recombines TRBV7-2 with TRBJ2-7; no clear D. The V end lost 3 bases, the J end lost 0 bases, and 12 bases lay between the germline ends. The CDR3 covers 15 residues. Germline values: CDR1 SGHTA, CDR2 FQGNSA.

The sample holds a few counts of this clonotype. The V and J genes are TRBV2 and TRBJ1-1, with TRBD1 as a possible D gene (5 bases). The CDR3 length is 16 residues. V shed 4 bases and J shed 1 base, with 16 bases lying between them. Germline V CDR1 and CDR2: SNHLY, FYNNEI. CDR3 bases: TGTGCCAGCAGTGTGGGCTCAGGGCCACAGAACACTGAAGCTTTCTTT. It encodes CASSVGSGPQNTEAFF.

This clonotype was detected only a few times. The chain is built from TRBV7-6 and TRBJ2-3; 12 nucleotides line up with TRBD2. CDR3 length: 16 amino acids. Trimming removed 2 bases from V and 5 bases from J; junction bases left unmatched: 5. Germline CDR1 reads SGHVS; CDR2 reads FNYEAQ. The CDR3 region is CASSLSLAGGGDTQYF. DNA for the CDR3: TGTGCCAGCAGCTTATCACTAGCGGGAGGCGGAGATACGCAGTATTTT.

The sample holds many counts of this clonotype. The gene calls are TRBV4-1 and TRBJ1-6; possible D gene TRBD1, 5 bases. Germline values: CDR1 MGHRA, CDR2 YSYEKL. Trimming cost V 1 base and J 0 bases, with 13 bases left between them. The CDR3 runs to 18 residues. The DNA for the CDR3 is TGCGCCAGCAGCCAAGGGGGACTCCTAAGCTCCTATAATTCACCCCTCCACTTT. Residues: CASSQGGLLSSYNSPLHF.

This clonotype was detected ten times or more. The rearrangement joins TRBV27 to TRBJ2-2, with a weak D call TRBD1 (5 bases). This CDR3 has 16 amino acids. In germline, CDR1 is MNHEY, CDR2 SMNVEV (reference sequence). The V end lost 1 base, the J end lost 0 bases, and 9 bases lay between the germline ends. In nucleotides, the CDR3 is TGTGCCAGCAGTTTATTTTCAGGGTCGAACACCGGGGAGCTGTTTTTT. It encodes CASSLFSGSNTGELFF.

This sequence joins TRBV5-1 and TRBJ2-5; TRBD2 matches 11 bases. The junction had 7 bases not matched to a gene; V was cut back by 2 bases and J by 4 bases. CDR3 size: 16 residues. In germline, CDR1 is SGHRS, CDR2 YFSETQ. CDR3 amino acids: CASSFAASGGRETQYF. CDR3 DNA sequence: TGCGCCAGCAGCTTCGCGGCTAGCGGGGGGCGAGAGACCCAGTACTTC.

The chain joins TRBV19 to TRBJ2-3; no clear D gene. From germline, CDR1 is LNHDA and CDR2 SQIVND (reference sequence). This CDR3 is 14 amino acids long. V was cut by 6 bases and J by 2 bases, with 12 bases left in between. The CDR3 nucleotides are TGTGCCAGTAGGACGACCGCGTACACAGATACGCAGTATTTT. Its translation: CASRTTAYTDTQYF.

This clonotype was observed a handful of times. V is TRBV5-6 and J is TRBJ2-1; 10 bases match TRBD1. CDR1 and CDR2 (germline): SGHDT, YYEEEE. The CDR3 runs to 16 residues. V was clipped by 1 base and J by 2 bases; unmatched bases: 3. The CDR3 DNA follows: TGTGCCAGCAGCTTGCCGGGACAGGGGCCCTACAATGAGCAGTTCTTC. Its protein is CASSLPGQGPYNEQFF.

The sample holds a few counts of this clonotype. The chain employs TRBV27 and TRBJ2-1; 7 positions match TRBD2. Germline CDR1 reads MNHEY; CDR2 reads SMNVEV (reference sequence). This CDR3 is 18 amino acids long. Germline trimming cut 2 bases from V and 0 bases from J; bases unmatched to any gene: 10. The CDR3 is CASSLGLAESLSYNEQFF. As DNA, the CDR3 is TGTGCCAGCAGTTTAGGTCTAGCGGAGAGCCTCTCCTACAATGAGCAGTTCTTC.